Presented here are 11 T cell receptor beta chains from one specimen sequenced in a study of Graves' ophthalmopathy and Graves' hyperthyroidism. The study amplified TCR beta CDR3 regions using RNA transcripts. First-round RT-PCR used HTBI primers; second-round multiplex PCR followed. MiXCR, applied by TCRdb to the multiplex PCR reads, yields one record per CDR3 protein. Of approximately 700,000 distinct CDR3 sequences in the sample, over 40% were seen once. The sample consisted of peripheral blood. The receptors derive from an adult man with Graves' ophthalmopathy.

Ten or more counts support this clonotype. CDR3 in amino acids: CASSQQGTLNTEAFF. As DNA, the CDR3 is TGTGCCAGCAGCCAGCAGGGAACCTTGAACACTGAAGCTTTCTTT. The chain is built from TRBV7-9 and TRBJ1-1; D is possibly TRBD1 (5 bases). Germline V CDR1 and CDR2: SEHNR, FQNEAQ (reference sequence). V lost 5 bases, J lost 0 bases, and 13 bases lay in between. This CDR3 contains 15 residues.

Remarks on this clonotype: This may be a read error: a much more frequent sequence differs by one nucleotide. V and J are TRBV12-3 or TRBV12-4 and TRBJ1-5; possible D gene TRBD1, 5 bases. V was clipped by 5 bases and J by 6 bases, with 14 bases between them. CDR3 size: 14 residues. The CDR3 reads CASSHSARAQPQHF. CDR3 sequence (DNA): TGTGCCAGCAGTCACTCCGCCAGGGCTCAGCCCCAGCATTTT.

The rearrangement uses TRBV30 and TRBJ1-1, with unresolved D. The V and J ends lost 5 bases and 2 bases respectively, with 12 bases between them. Germline CDR1 reads GTSNPN; CDR2 reads SVGIG (reference sequence). This CDR3 region has 13 residues. CDR3: CAWASPRNTEAFF. For the CDR3, the DNA is TGTGCCTGGGCGTCTCCCCGTAACACTGAAGCTTTCTTT.

To note about this clonotype: At one end the junction does not follow the germline gene, possibly because of a read error. This chain uses TRBV24-1 with TRBJ1-5; 7 bases are a match to TRBD1. CDR3 size: 12 residues. Per germline, CDR1 KGHDR and CDR2 SFDVKD. CDR3 nucleotide sequence: TGTGCCAGCAGTAAACAGGGGAAGCCCCAGCATTTT. It encodes CASSKQGKPQHF.

In DNA, the CDR3 is TGTGCCATCAGTGACGGACTAGCGGGCACAGATACGCAGTATTTT. Its protein is CAISDGLAGTDTQYF. The V and J genes are TRBV10-3 and TRBJ2-3; 10 bases align to TRBD2. The V gene's germline CDR1 is ENHRY and CDR2 SYGVKD. The CDR3 consists of 15 residues. Germline trimming cut 3 bases from V and 1 base from J; bases unmatched to any gene: 1.

This clonotype turned up a few times. The V gene is TRBV5-6, the J gene TRBJ1-1, with TRBD1 matching 7 bases. CDR1 and CDR2 from the germline V gene are SGHDT and YYEEEE. The CDR3 sequence is 14 residues long. Trimming took 4 bases from V and 9 from J; bases not matched to a gene: 12. CDR3 sequence: CASSLRTGSTQAFF. The CDR3 nucleotides are TGTGCCAGCAGCCTAAGGACAGGAAGTACCCAAGCTTTCTTT.

This clonotype occurred many times. The rearrangement uses TRBV7-2 and TRBJ2-5, with 10 bases matching TRBD1. V trimming: 1 base; J trimming: 5 bases; junction bases outside the gene matches: 4. This CDR3 comprises 15 residues. CDR1 is SGHTA, CDR2 FQGNSA, per germline. The CDR3, as DNA: TGTGCCAGCAGCTTAGGGGGACAGGGGCCGGAGACCCAGTACTTC. Translating it yields CASSLGGQGPETQYF.

This clonotype was found a few times. Since a much larger clone is just one base distant, this may be a read error. Given the absence of the conserved phenylalanine or tryptophan at the CDR3 end, a read error is likely. The chain recombines TRBV10-3 with TRBJ1-1; possibly TRBD1 for D (6 bases). The ends were cut back, 10 bases at V and 1 base at J, with 7 bases in the middle. CDR1 ENHRY and CDR2 SYGVKD come from the germline V gene. CDR3 length: 11 amino acids. The CDR3 sequence: CATGQNTEAFS. CDR3 DNA: TGTGCCACGGGACAGAACACTGAAGCTTTCTCT.

This clonotype occurred once. This sequence joins TRBV25-1 and TRBJ2-1; D perhaps matches TRBD2 (5 bases). The CDR3 is made up of 10 amino acids. The V and J ends lost 9 bases and 9 bases respectively, with 9 bases between them. Germline loops: CDR1 MGHDK, CDR2 SYGVNS. CDR3 in amino acids: CASREGEQFF. The CDR3 DNA sequence: TGTGCCAGTCGAGAGGGTGAGCAGTTCTTC.

The chain couples TRBV20-1 to TRBJ1-6; 9 bases map to TRBD1. The germline gives CDR1 DFQATT, CDR2 SNEGSKA (reference sequence). J was trimmed by 0 bases and V by 1 base; bases with no gene match: 10. The length of the CDR3 is 19 residues. CDR3 nucleotides: TGCAGTGCTAGAGCTGGGACAGGGTCTTGGGGCTCCTATAATTCACCCCTCCACTTT. Translating it yields CSARAGTGSWGSYNSPLHF.

On this clonotype: A much bigger clone sits one base away, suggesting this may be a read error. This rearrangement joins TRBV19 to TRBJ1-2; the D is unclear. CDR1 and CDR2 (germline): LNHDA, SQIVND (reference sequence). V was shortened by 4 bases and J by 3 bases, with 9 bases between the two germline ends. There are 13 residues in the CDR3. This CDR3 reads CASSTTLDYGYTF. The CDR3 DNA sequence: TGTGCCAGTAGTACGACCCTAGACTATGGCTACACCTTC.